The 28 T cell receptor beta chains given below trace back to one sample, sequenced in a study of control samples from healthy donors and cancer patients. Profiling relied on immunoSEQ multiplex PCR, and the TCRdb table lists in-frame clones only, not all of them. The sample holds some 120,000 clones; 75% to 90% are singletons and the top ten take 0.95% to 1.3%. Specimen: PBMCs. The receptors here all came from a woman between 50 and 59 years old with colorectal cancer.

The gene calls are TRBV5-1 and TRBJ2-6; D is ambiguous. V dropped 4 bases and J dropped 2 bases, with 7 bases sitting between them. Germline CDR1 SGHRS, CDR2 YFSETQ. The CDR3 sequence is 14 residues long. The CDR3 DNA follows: TGCGCCAGCAGCCTGGCACCTGGGGCCAACGTCCTGACTTTC. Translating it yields CASSLAPGANVLTF. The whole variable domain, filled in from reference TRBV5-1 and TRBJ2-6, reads KAGVTQTPRYLIKTRGQQVTLSCSPISGHRSVSWYQQTPGQGLQFLFEYFSETQRNKGNFPGRFSGRQFSNSRSEMNVSTLELGDSALYLCASSLAPGANVLTFGAGSRLTVL.

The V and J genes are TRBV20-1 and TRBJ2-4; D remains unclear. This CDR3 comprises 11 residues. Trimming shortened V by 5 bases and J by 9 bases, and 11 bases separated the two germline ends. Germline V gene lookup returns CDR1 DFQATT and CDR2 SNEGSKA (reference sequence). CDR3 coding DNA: TGCAGTGCTCGAACGGTCTCCATTCAGTACTTC. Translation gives CSARTVSIQYF.

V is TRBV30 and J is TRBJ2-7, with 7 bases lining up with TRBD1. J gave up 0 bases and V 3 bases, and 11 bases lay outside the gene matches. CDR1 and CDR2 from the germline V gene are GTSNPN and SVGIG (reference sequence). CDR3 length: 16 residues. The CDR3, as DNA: TGTGCCTGGAGCGGGGACCGGGACAGCGACTCCTACGAGCAGTACTTC. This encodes CAWSGDRDSDSYEQYF.

In DNA form, the CDR3 reads TGTGCCAGCAGCGTAGGAGGAGGATGGGGCACAGATACGCAGTATTTT. It yields the protein CASSVGGGWGTDTQYF. This rearrangement joins TRBV9 to TRBJ2-3, with D possibly matching TRBD2 (5 bases). CDR1 SGDLS and CDR2 YYNGEE come from the germline V gene. There are 16 residues in the CDR3. V shed 0 bases and J shed 1 base, with 12 bases lying between them.

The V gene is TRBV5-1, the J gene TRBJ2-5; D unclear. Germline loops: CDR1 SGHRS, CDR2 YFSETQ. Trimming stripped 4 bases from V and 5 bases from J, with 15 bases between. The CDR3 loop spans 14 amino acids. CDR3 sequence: CASSENPSTETQYF. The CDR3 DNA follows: TGCGCCAGCAGCGAGAACCCTAGTACGGAGACCCAGTACTTC.

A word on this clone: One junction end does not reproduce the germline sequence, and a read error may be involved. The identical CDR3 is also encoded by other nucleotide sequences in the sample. CDR3 DNA sequence: TGCGCCACCAGCTTGTGGACTAGCGGGAGACGGTTAGGTGAGCAGTTCTTC. Protein: CATSLWTSGRRLGEQFF. This chain joins TRBV15 and TRBJ2-1; 13 nucleotides match TRBD2. This CDR3 is 17 amino acids long. Germline V gene lookup returns CDR1 LNHNV and CDR2 YYDKDF (reference sequence).

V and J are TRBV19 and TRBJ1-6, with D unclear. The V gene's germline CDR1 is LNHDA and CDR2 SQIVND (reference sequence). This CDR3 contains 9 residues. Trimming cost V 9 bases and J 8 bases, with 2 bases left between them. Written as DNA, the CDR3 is TGTGCCAGCGATTCACCCCTCCACTTT. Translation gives CASDSPLHF.

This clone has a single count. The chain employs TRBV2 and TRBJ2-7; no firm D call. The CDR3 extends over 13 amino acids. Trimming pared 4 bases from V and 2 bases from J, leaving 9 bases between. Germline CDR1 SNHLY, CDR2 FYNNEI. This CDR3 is CASSVAQAYEQYF. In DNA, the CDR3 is TGTGCCAGCAGTGTTGCCCAGGCCTACGAGCAGTACTTC.

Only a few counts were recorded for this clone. CDR3 in amino acids: CASKRTGDGNTIYF. For the CDR3, the DNA is TGTGCCAGCAAAAGGACAGGGGATGGAAACACCATATATTTT. The chain carries TRBV6-5 and TRBJ1-3; 9 bases are shared with TRBD1. The CDR3 extends over 14 amino acids. V trimming: 7 bases; J trimming: 3 bases; junction bases outside the gene matches: 4. Germline V lookup: CDR1 MNHEY, CDR2 SVGAGI.

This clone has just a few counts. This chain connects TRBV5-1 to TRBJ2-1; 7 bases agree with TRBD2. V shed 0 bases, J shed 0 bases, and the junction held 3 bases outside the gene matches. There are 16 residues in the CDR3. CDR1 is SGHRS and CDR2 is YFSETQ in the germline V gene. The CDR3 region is CASSLEAGVSYNEQFF. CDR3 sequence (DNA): TGCGCCAGCAGCTTGGAGGCGGGAGTCTCCTACAATGAGCAGTTCTTC.

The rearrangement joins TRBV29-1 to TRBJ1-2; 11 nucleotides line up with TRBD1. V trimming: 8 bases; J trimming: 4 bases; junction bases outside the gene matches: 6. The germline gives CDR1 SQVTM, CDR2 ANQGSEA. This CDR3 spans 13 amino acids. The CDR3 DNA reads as TGCAGCACAGGACAGGGGGCTCTCTATGGCTACACCTTC. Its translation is CSTGQGALYGYTF.

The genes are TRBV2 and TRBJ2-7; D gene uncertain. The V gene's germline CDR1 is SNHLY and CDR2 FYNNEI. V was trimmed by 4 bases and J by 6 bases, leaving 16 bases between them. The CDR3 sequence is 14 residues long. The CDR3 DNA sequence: TGTGCCAGCAGTGTCTCACAGATCGGGTTCGAGCAGTACTTC. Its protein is CASSVSQIGFEQYF.

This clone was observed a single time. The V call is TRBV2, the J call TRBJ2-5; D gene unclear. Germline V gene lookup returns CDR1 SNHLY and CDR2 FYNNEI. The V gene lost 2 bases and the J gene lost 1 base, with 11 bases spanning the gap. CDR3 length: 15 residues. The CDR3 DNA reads TGTGCCAGCAGTGAATTGGTAGCAGGCCAAGAGACCCAGTACTTC. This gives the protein CASSELVAGQETQYF.

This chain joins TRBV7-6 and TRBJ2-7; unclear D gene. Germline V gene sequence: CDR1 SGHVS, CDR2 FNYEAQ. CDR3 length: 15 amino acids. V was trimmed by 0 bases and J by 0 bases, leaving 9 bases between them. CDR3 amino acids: CASSLARGYSYEQYF. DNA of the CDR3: TGTGCCAGCAGCTTAGCGCGCGGTTACTCCTACGAGCAGTACTTC.

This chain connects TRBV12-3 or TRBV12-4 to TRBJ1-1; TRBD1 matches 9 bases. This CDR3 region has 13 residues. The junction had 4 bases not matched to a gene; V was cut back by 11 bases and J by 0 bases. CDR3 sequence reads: CAHRGRMNTEAFF. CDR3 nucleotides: TGTGCCCACAGGGGGCGGATGAACACTGAAGCTTTCTTT.

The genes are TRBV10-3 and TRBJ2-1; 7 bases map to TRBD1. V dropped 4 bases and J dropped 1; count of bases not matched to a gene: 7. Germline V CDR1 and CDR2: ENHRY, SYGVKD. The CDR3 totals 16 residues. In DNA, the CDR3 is TGTGCCATCAGTGCAACACGGGACAGATCCTACAATGAGCAGTTCTTC. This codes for CAISATRDRSYNEQFF.

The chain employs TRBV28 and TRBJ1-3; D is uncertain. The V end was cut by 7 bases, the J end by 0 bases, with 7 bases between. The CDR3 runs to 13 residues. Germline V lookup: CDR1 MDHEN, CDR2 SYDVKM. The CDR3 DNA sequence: TGTGCCAGCACCACCCCCTCTGGAAACACCATATATTTT. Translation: CASTTPSGNTIYF. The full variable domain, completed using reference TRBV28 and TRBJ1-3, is DVKVTQSSRYLVKRTGEKVFLECVQDMDHENMFWYRQDPGLGLRLIYFSYDVKMKEKGDIPEGYSVSREKKERFSLILESASTNQTSMYLCASTTPSGNTIYFGEGSWLTVV.

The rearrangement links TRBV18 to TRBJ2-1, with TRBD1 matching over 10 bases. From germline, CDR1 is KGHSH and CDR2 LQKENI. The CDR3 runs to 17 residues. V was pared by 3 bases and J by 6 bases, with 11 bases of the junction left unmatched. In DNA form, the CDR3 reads TGTGCCAGCTCACCCGGTTGGGGGACAGGGGACGGCAATGAGCAGTTCTTC. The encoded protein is CASSPGWGTGDGNEQFF.

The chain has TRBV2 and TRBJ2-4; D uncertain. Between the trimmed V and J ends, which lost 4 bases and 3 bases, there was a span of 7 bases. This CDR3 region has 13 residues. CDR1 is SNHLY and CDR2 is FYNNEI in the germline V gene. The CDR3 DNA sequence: TGTGCCAGCAGTGCTCAGGACAAAAACATTCAGTACTTC. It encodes CASSAQDKNIQYF.

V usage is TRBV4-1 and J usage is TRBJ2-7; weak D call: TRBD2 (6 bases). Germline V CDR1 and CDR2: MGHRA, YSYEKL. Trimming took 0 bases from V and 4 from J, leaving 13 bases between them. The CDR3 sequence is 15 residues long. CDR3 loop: CASSQDPGSSYEQYF. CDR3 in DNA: TGCGCCAGCAGCCAAGATCCCGGGAGTTCATACGAGCAGTACTTC.

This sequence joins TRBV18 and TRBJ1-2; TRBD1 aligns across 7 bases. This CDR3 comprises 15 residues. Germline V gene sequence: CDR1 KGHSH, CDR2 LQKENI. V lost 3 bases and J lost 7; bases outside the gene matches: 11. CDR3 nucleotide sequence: TGTGCCAGCTCACCCCCGGGCGACAGGGATCCTGGCTACACCTTC. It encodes CASSPPGDRDPGYTF.

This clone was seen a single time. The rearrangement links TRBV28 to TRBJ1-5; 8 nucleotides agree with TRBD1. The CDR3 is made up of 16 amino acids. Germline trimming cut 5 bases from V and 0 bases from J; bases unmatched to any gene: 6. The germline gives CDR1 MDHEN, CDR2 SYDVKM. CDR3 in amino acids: CASSIPTGDSNQPQHF. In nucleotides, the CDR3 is TGTGCCAGCAGTATCCCGACAGGGGATAGCAATCAGCCCCAGCATTTT.

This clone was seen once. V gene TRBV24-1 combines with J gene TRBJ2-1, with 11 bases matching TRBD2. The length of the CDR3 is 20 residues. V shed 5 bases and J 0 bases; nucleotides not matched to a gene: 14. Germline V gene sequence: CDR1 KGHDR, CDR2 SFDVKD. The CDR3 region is CATSGTSGSRGQSSYNEQFF. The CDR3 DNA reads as TGTGCCACCAGTGGCACTAGCGGGAGTCGAGGACAGAGCTCCTACAATGAGCAGTTCTTC.

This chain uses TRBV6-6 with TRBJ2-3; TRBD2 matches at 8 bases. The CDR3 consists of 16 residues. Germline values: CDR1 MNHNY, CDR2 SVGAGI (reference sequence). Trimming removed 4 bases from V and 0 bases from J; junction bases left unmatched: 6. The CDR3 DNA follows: TGTGCCAGCAGTTCCTTAGCGGGGAAGAGCACAGATACGCAGTATTTT. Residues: CASSSLAGKSTDTQYF.

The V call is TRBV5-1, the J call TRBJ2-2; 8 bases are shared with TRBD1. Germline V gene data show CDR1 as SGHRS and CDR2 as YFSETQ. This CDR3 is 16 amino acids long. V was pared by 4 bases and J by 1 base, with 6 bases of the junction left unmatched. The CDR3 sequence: CASSLTGTGNTGELFF. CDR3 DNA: TGCGCCAGCAGCCTTACCGGGACAGGGAACACCGGGGAGCTGTTTTTT.

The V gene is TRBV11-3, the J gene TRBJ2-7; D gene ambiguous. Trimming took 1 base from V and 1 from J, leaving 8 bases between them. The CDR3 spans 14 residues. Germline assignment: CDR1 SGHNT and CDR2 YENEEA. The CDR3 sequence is CASSLGGGSYEQYF. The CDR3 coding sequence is TGTGCCAGCAGCTTAGGAGGCGGTTCCTACGAGCAGTACTTC. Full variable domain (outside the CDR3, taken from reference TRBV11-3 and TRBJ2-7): EAGVVQSPRYKIIEKKQPVAFWCNPISGHNTLYWYLQNLGQGPELLIRYENEEAVDDSQLPKDRFSAERLKGVDSTLKIQPAELGDSAVYLCASSLGGGSYEQYFGPGTRLTVT.

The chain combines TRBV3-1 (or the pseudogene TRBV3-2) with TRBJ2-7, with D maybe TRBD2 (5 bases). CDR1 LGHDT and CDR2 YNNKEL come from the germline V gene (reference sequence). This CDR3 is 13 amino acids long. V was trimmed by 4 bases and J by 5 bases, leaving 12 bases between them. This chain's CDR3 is CASSPQDLNEQYF. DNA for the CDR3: TGTGCCAGCAGCCCCCAGGACTTGAACGAGCAGTACTTC.

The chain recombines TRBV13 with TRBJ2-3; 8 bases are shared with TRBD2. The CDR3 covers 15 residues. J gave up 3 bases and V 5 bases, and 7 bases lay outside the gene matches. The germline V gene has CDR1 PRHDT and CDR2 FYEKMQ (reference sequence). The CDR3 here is CASSHPSGGTDTQYF. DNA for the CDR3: TGTGCCAGCAGCCATCCCAGCGGGGGTACAGATACGCAGTATTTT.